This is a list of T cell receptor beta chains from one sample in a study of CD8 T cells in Susac syndrome. TCRdb redid the calling of the immunoSEQ multiplex PCR reads with MiXCR, one entry per CDR3 protein. The top ten hold 0.15% to 0.2% of the sample, which has 170,000 or so distinct CDR3 sequences, 85% to 95% seen once. Sample: CD8+ T cells from PBMCs. The receptors derive from a human donor with multiple sclerosis. The CDR3 runs from the conserved cysteine through the conserved F or W. D genes are given only for firm matches. Clone sizes are given selectively: once, few, many, or a class where the clone is expanded.

abundance: -
len: 15
j_gene: TRBJ1-5
d_gene: -
v_gene: TRBV3-1
CDR3aa: CASSQGTALNQPQHF
CDR3nt: TGTGCCAGCAGCCAAGGGACAGCACTAAATCAGCCCCAGCATTTT

abundance: -
len: 15
j_gene: TRBJ2-7
d_gene: TRBD1
v_gene: TRBV7-9
CDR3aa: CASSLGTGSSYEQYF
CDR3nt: TGTGCCAGCAGCTTAGGGACAGGGAGCTCCTACGAGCAGTACTTC

abundance: -
len: 12
j_gene: TRBJ2-2
d_gene: -
v_gene: TRBV29-1
CDR3aa: CSVVVGTGELFF
CDR3nt: TGCAGCGTTGTAGTGGGGACCGGGGAGCTGTTTTTT

abundance: -
len: 13
j_gene: TRBJ2-7
d_gene: TRBD2
v_gene: TRBV5-4
CDR3aa: CASSAGLSYEQYF
CDR3nt: TGTGCCAGCAGCGCGGGACTATCCTACGAGCAGTACTTC

abundance: -
len: 15
j_gene: TRBJ1-1
d_gene: -
v_gene: TRBV3-1
CDR3aa: CASSHLQGTPREAFF
CDR3nt: TGTGCCAGCAGCCATTTACAGGGCACTCCACGGGAAGCTTTCTTT

abundance: -
len: 11
j_gene: TRBJ1-1
d_gene: -
v_gene: TRBV29-1
CDR3aa: CSVGGLTEAFF
CDR3nt: TGCAGCGTTGGGGGTCTCACTGAAGCTTTCTTT

abundance: -
len: 13
j_gene: TRBJ2-5
d_gene: -
v_gene: TRBV12-3/TRBV12-4
CDR3aa: CASSGRGHETQYF
CDR3nt: TGTGCCAGCAGTGGCAGGGGCCACGAGACCCAGTACTTC

abundance: once
len: 15
j_gene: TRBJ2-1
d_gene: -
v_gene: TRBV7-9
CDR3aa: CASSFQASPYNEQFF
CDR3nt: TGTGCCAGCAGCTTTCAGGCTAGCCCCTACAATGAGCAGTTCTTC

abundance: -
len: 13
j_gene: TRBJ2-7
d_gene: -
v_gene: TRBV2
CDR3aa: CASMGTWAREQYF
CDR3nt: TGTGCCAGCATGGGTACCTGGGCCCGTGAGCAGTACTTC

abundance: -
len: 14
j_gene: TRBJ2-5
d_gene: -
v_gene: TRBV4-1
CDR3aa: CASSQATLQETQYF
CDR3nt: TGCGCCAGCAGCCAAGCTACCCTCCAAGAGACCCAGTACTTC

abundance: -
len: 17
j_gene: TRBJ2-3
d_gene: -
v_gene: TRBV20-1
CDR3aa: CSAPVKDSTQITDTQYF
CDR3nt: TGCAGTGCCCCAGTAAAGGACTCAACCCAAATCACAGATACGCAGTATTTT

abundance: -
len: 16
j_gene: TRBJ2-7
d_gene: -
v_gene: TRBV7-9
CDR3aa: CASSLASAGRSYEQYF
CDR3nt: TGTGCCAGCAGCTTAGCGTCGGCAGGGAGATCCTACGAGCAGTACTTC

abundance: -
len: 15
j_gene: TRBJ1-1
d_gene: -
v_gene: TRBV5-6
CDR3aa: CASSGVGRTNTEAFF
CDR3nt: TGTGCCAGCAGCGGGGTGGGCAGGACCAACACTGAAGCTTTCTTT

abundance: -
len: 13
j_gene: TRBJ1-2
d_gene: -
v_gene: TRBV25-1
CDR3aa: CASSDGSNYGYTF
CDR3nt: TGTGCCAGCAGTGACGGTTCGAACTATGGCTACACCTTC

abundance: -
len: 14
j_gene: TRBJ2-7
d_gene: -
v_gene: TRBV20-1
CDR3aa: CSASLSRDLYEQYF
CDR3nt: TGCAGTGCTAGTCTTTCCCGGGACCTCTACGAGCAGTACTTC

abundance: -
len: 14
j_gene: TRBJ2-1
d_gene: -
v_gene: TRBV6-1
CDR3aa: CASSVQGAYNEQFF
CDR3nt: TGTGCCAGCAGTGTACAGGGCGCCTACAATGAGCAGTTCTTC

abundance: once
len: 13
j_gene: TRBJ1-2
d_gene: TRBD1
v_gene: TRBV29-1
CDR3aa: CSVLGTGVDGYTF
CDR3nt: TGCAGCGTCCTAGGGACAGGGGTCGACGGCTACACCTTC

abundance: -
len: 18
j_gene: TRBJ2-3
d_gene: TRBD2
v_gene: TRBV12-3/TRBV12-4
CDR3aa: CASSPRTSGGAGTDTQYF
CDR3nt: TGTGCCAGCAGTCCCCGGACTAGCGGGGGGGCTGGAACAGATACGCAGTATTTT

abundance: -
len: 16
j_gene: TRBJ1-6
d_gene: TRBD1
v_gene: TRBV7-6
CDR3aa: CASSLLKTGPGAPLHF
CDR3nt: TGTGCCAGCAGCTTACTAAAGACAGGGCCTGGAGCGCCCCTCCACTTT

abundance: -
len: 13
j_gene: TRBJ2-7
d_gene: -
v_gene: TRBV20-1
CDR3aa: CSAKLKGQPEQYF
CDR3nt: TGCAGTGCTAAACTAAAAGGACAACCCGAGCAGTACTTC

abundance: -
len: 15
j_gene: TRBJ2-1
d_gene: -
v_gene: TRBV5-1
CDR3aa: CASSLGDRTYNEQFF
CDR3nt: TGCGCCAGCAGCTTGGGAGACCGGACCTACAATGAGCAGTTCTTC

abundance: -
len: 13
j_gene: TRBJ2-5
d_gene: -
v_gene: TRBV27
CDR3aa: CASSLRGTRTQYF
CDR3nt: TGTGCCAGCAGTTTAAGGGGGACCAGGACCCAGTACTTC

abundance: -
len: 15
j_gene: TRBJ2-1
d_gene: TRBD2
v_gene: TRBV6-5
CDR3aa: CASSYELAGGSEQFF
CDR3nt: TGTGCCAGCAGTTACGAACTAGCGGGAGGGAGTGAGCAGTTCTTC

abundance: once
len: 18
j_gene: TRBJ2-1
d_gene: TRBD2
v_gene: TRBV20-1
CDR3aa: CSAFLRTSGRHHHNEQFF
CDR3nt: TGCAGTGCCTTCCTAAGGACTAGCGGGAGGCATCACCACAATGAGCAGTTCTTC

abundance: -
len: 13
j_gene: TRBJ2-7
d_gene: -
v_gene: TRBV5-1
CDR3aa: CASSLSVSYEQYF
CDR3nt: TGCGCCAGCAGCTTGAGCGTGTCCTACGAGCAGTACTTC

abundance: -
len: 13
j_gene: TRBJ2-1
d_gene: -
v_gene: TRBV9
CDR3aa: CASSVDVVDEQFF
CDR3nt: TGTGCCAGCAGCGTAGACGTGGTGGACGAGCAGTTCTTC

abundance: -
len: 14
j_gene: TRBJ2-5
d_gene: -
v_gene: TRBV7-2
CDR3aa: CASSLALATETQYF
CDR3nt: TGTGCCAGCAGCTTAGCACTAGCTACGGAGACCCAGTACTTC

abundance: -
len: 10
j_gene: TRBJ1-1
d_gene: -
v_gene: TRBV19
CDR3aa: CASGSTEAFF
CDR3nt: TGTGCCAGCGGGAGCACTGAAGCTTTCTTT

abundance: -
len: 16
j_gene: TRBJ2-5
d_gene: -
v_gene: TRBV20-1
CDR3aa: CSARDTNTFGGETQYF
CDR3nt: TGCAGTGCTAGAGATACTAATACATTCGGAGGAGAGACCCAGTACTTC

abundance: -
len: 15
j_gene: TRBJ2-1
d_gene: -
v_gene: TRBV12-3/TRBV12-4
CDR3aa: CASAEQGGPYNEQFF
CDR3nt: TGTGCCAGCGCCGAGCAGGGGGGTCCCTACAATGAGCAGTTCTTC

abundance: -
len: 16
j_gene: TRBJ2-5
d_gene: TRBD2
v_gene: TRBV7-9
CDR3aa: CASSLAGGLAEETQYF
CDR3nt: TGTGCCAGCAGCTTAGCTGGGGGACTAGCGGAAGAGACCCAGTACTTC

abundance: -
len: 17
j_gene: TRBJ2-3
d_gene: -
v_gene: TRBV15
CDR3aa: CATSSARGQFVPDTQYF
CDR3nt: TGTGCCACCAGCAGCGCCCGAGGACAGTTCGTACCAGATACGCAGTATTTT

abundance: -
len: 15
j_gene: TRBJ1-1
d_gene: TRBD1
v_gene: TRBV10-3
CDR3aa: CAISTRQGTNTEAFF
CDR3nt: TGTGCCATCAGTACCCGACAGGGTACGAACACTGAAGCTTTCTTT

abundance: -
len: 13
j_gene: TRBJ2-7
d_gene: -
v_gene: TRBV29-1
CDR3aa: CSVRPGGAYEQYF
CDR3nt: TGCAGCGTAAGACCCGGTGGGGCCTACGAGCAGTACTTC

abundance: -
len: 16
j_gene: TRBJ1-5
d_gene: -
v_gene: TRBV12-3/TRBV12-4
CDR3aa: CASSLLGWGQPGAQHF
CDR3nt: TGTGCCAGCAGTTTATTGGGGTGGGGGCAGCCGGGGGCCCAGCATTTT

abundance: once
len: 15
j_gene: TRBJ2-5
d_gene: -
v_gene: TRBV27
CDR3aa: CASSCRDGTPETQYF
CDR3nt: TGTGCCAGCAGTTGCCGGGACGGGACTCCGGAGACCCAGTACTTC

abundance: -
len: 15
j_gene: TRBJ2-1
d_gene: TRBD2
v_gene: TRBV6-5
CDR3aa: CASSGGLAGDNEQFF
CDR3nt: TGTGCCAGCAGCGGGGGACTAGCGGGCGACAATGAGCAGTTCTTC

abundance: -
len: 13
j_gene: TRBJ2-3
d_gene: -
v_gene: TRBV3-1
CDR3aa: CASSRRVTDTQYF
CDR3nt: TGTGCCAGCAGCCGCCGCGTTACAGATACGCAGTATTTT

abundance: once
len: 13
j_gene: TRBJ2-7
d_gene: -
v_gene: TRBV12-3/TRBV12-4
CDR3aa: CASSFLGVSEQYF
CDR3nt: TGTGCCAGCAGTTTCTTGGGAGTTAGTGAGCAGTACTTC

abundance: -
len: 16
j_gene: TRBJ2-3
d_gene: TRBD2
v_gene: TRBV27
CDR3aa: CASSLWGLAGADTQYF
CDR3nt: TGTGCCAGCAGTTTATGGGGCCTAGCGGGAGCAGATACGCAGTATTTT

abundance: -
len: 14
j_gene: TRBJ1-2
d_gene: TRBD1
v_gene: TRBV9
CDR3aa: CASSGDRARRGYTF
CDR3nt: TGTGCCAGCAGCGGGGACAGGGCTAGGCGTGGCTACACCTTC

abundance: -
len: 17
j_gene: TRBJ2-3
d_gene: TRBD2
v_gene: TRBV27
CDR3aa: CASSLSGRVADTDTQYF
CDR3nt: TGTGCCAGCAGTTTAAGCGGGAGAGTTGCTGACACAGATACGCAGTATTTT

abundance: once
len: 15
j_gene: TRBJ2-1
d_gene: -
v_gene: TRBV7-9
CDR3aa: CASTGRDTAPNEQFF
CDR3nt: TGTGCCAGCACCGGCCGGGACACGGCCCCAAATGAGCAGTTCTTC

abundance: once
len: 11
j_gene: TRBJ2-3
d_gene: -
v_gene: TRBV28
CDR3aa: CASSFISTQYF
CDR3nt: TGTGCCAGCAGTTTCATATCTACGCAGTATTTT

abundance: -
len: 15
j_gene: TRBJ1-1
d_gene: -
v_gene: TRBV9
CDR3aa: CASSPTSGSVTEAFF
CDR3nt: TGTGCCAGCAGCCCAACCAGCGGCAGTGTCACTGAAGCTTTCTTT

abundance: -
len: 16
j_gene: TRBJ2-7
d_gene: -
v_gene: TRBV3-1
CDR3aa: CASSQEVGARFYEQYF
CDR3nt: TGTGCCAGCAGCCAAGAGGTTGGGGCCAGGTTCTACGAGCAGTACTTC

abundance: -
len: 17
j_gene: TRBJ2-3
d_gene: TRBD2
v_gene: TRBV29-1
CDR3aa: CSVGASGTLLSTDTQYF
CDR3nt: TGCAGCGTTGGCGCTAGCGGGACTCTTCTGAGCACAGATACGCAGTATTTT

abundance: -
len: 13
j_gene: TRBJ1-2
d_gene: TRBD1
v_gene: TRBV13
CDR3aa: CASSRQGNYGYTF
CDR3nt: TGTGCCAGCAGCCGACAGGGGAACTATGGCTACACCTTC

abundance: -
len: 11
j_gene: TRBJ2-1
d_gene: -
v_gene: TRBV29-1
CDR3aa: CSGPIGTEQFF
CDR3nt: TGCAGCGGTCCGATTGGGACTGAGCAGTTCTTC

abundance: -
len: 14
j_gene: TRBJ2-7
d_gene: -
v_gene: TRBV5-1
CDR3aa: CASSLGGPSYEQYF
CDR3nt: TGCGCCAGCAGCTTGGGTGGACCCTCCTACGAGCAGTACTTC

abundance: -
len: 16
j_gene: TRBJ2-1
d_gene: -
v_gene: TRBV15
CDR3aa: CATSRVGRTNYNEQFF
CDR3nt: TGTGCCACCAGCAGAGTAGGTCGCACAAACTACAATGAGCAGTTCTTC

abundance: -
len: 16
j_gene: TRBJ2-5
d_gene: TRBD2
v_gene: TRBV9
CDR3aa: CASSVDPAGRQETQYF
CDR3nt: TGTGCCAGCAGCGTAGATCCAGCGGGGCGCCAAGAGACCCAGTACTTC

abundance: -
len: 13
j_gene: TRBJ1-2
d_gene: -
v_gene: TRBV29-1
CDR3aa: CSVERAVPYGYTF
CDR3nt: TGCAGCGTTGAAAGGGCGGTTCCCTATGGCTACACCTTC

abundance: -
len: 12
j_gene: TRBJ2-2
d_gene: -
v_gene: TRBV6-5
CDR3aa: CASRAYTGELFF
CDR3nt: TGTGCCAGTCGGGCGTACACCGGGGAGCTGTTTTTT

abundance: -
len: 14
j_gene: TRBJ1-1
d_gene: -
v_gene: TRBV29-1
CDR3aa: CSVSPRGILGEAFF
CDR3nt: TGCAGCGTCTCACCCCGGGGTATCCTGGGGGAAGCTTTCTTT

abundance: once
len: 13
j_gene: TRBJ2-1
d_gene: -
v_gene: TRBV3-1
CDR3aa: CASSTDSYNEQFF
CDR3nt: TGTGCCAGCAGCACAGACAGCTACAATGAGCAGTTCTTC

abundance: -
len: 17
j_gene: TRBJ2-1
d_gene: TRBD2
v_gene: TRBV11-2
CDR3aa: CASSINPGLANYNEQFF
CDR3nt: TGTGCCAGCAGCATAAATCCGGGACTAGCGAACTACAATGAGCAGTTCTTC